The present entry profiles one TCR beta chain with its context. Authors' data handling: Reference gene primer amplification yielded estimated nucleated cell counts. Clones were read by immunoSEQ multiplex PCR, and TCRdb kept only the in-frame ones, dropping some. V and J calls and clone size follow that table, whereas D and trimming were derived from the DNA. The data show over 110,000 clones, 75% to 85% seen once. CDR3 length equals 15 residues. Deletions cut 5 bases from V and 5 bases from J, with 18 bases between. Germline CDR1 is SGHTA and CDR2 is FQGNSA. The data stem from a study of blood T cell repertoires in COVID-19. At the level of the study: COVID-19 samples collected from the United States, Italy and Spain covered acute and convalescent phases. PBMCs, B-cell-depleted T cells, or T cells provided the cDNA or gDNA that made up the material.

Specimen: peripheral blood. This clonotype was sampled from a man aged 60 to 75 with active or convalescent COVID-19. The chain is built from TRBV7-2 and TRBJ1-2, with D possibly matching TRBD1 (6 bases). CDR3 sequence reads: CASSLTTGGGYGYTF. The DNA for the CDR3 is TGTGCCAGCAGCCTAACAACGGGGGGCGGGTATGGCTACACCTTC.